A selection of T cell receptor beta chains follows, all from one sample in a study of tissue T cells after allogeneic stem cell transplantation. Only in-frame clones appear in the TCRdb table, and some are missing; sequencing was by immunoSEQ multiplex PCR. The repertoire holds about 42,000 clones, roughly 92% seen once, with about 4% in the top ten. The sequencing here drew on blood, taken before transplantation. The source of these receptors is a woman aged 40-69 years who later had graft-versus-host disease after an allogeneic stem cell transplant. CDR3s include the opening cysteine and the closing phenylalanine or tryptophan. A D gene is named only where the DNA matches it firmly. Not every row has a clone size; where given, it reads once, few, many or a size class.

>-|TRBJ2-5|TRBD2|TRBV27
CASSSGTRSLWETQYF
TGTGCCAGCAGTTCGGGGACTAGAAGTCTGTGGGAGACCCAGTACTTC
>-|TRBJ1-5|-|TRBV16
CASSQYSVNQPQHF
TGTGCCAGCAGCCAATATTCAGTTAATCAGCCCCAGCATTTT
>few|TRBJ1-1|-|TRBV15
CATAMDGYAEAFF
TGTGCCACCGCTATGGACGGATATGCTGAAGCTTTCTTT
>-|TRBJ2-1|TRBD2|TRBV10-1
CASSESMGGREQFF
TGCGCCAGCAGTGAGTCGATGGGAGGGCGTGAGCAGTTCTTC
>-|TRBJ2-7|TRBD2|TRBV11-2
CATNSGNYEQYF
TGTGCCACTAATAGCGGGAACTACGAGCAGTACTTC
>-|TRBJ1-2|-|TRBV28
CASSRALGPTF
TGTGCCAGCAGCCGGGCTCTCGGTCCCACCTTC
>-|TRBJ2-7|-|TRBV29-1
CSVGTPSYEQYF
TGCAGCGTTGGGACTCCCTCCTACGAGCAGTACTTC
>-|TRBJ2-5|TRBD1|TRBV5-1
CASSPGQGARETQYF
TGCGCCAGCAGCCCGGGACAGGGGGCGCGTGAGACCCAGTACTTC
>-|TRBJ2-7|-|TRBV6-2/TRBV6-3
CASSATGIRVYEQYF
TGTGCCAGCAGCGCTACAGGGATAAGGGTCTACGAGCAGTACTTC
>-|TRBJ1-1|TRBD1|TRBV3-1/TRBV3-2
CASSLRQGARAFF
TGTGCCAGCAGCCTGAGACAGGGGGCGCGGGCTTTCTTT
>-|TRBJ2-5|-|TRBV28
CATGPVMETQYF
TGTGCCACCGGCCCGGTGATGGAGACCCAGTACTTC
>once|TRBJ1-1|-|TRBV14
CASSLSSGTLTEAFF
TGTGCCAGCAGCCTAAGCAGCGGGACACTGACTGAAGCTTTCTTT
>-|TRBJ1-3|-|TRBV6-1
CASSDPSSTIYF
TGTGCCAGCAGTGACCCGTCCAGCACCATATATTTT
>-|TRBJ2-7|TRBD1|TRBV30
CAWSYRQGAHEQYF
TGTGCCTGGAGCTATAGACAGGGGGCTCACGAGCAGTACTTC
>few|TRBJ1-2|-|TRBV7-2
CASSLVSRGGGYTF
TGTGCCAGCAGCTTAGTATCCAGGGGAGGGGGCTACACCTTC
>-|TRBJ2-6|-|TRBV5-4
CASSLAISGANVLTF
TGTGCCAGCAGCTTGGCAATATCTGGGGCCAACGTCCTGACTTTC
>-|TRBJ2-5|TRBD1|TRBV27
CASSFGTARSPSQETQYF
TGTGCCAGCAGTTTTGGGACAGCCCGTTCCCCTTCCCAAGAGACCCAGTACTTC
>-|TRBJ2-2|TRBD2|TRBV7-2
CASSLARTSGDTGELFF
TGTGCCAGCAGCTTAGCTAGGACTAGCGGCGACACCGGGGAGCTGTTTTTT
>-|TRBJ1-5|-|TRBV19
CASSDRRDQPQHF
TGTGCCAGTAGCGACAGGCGAGATCAGCCCCAGCATTTT
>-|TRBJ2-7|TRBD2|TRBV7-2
CASRLAGVYEQYF
TGTGCCAGCAGACTAGCGGGGGTATACGAGCAGTACTTC
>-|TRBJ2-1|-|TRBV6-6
CASTPPDQAAGNEQFF
TGTGCCAGCACTCCCCCTGACCAGGCGGCTGGGAATGAGCAGTTCTTC
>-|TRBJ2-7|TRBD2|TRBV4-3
CASSQDSASGKIEQYF
TGCGCCAGCAGCCAAGATTCGGCTAGCGGGAAAATCGAGCAGTACTTC
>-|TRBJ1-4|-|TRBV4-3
CASSPSTRVGEKLFF
TGCGCCAGCAGCCCCTCCACCAGGGTAGGGGAAAAACTGTTTTTT
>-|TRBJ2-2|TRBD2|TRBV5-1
CASSLGRVNTGELFF
TGCGCCAGCAGCCTGGGGAGGGTGAACACCGGGGAGCTGTTTTTT
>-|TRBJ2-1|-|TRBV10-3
CAISPGAAYNEQFF
TGTGCCATCAGTCCAGGGGCGGCCTACAATGAGCAGTTCTTC
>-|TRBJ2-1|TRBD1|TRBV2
CASNLWTGVYNEQFF
TGTGCCAGCAATTTGTGGACAGGGGTATACAATGAGCAGTTCTTC
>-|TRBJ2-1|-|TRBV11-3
CASSLDNEQFF
TGTGCCAGCAGCTTAGACAATGAGCAGTTCTTC
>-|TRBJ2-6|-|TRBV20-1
CSASGGGDSGANVLTF
TGCAGTGCTAGTGGAGGGGGGGACTCTGGGGCCAACGTCCTGACTTTC
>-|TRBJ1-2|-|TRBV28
CASSFSDLRLGYTF
TGTGCCAGCAGTTTTTCTGACCTCCGATTGGGCTACACCTTC
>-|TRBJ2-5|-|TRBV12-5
CASGEGGEGAQQETQYF
TGTGCTAGTGGGGAGGGAGGTGAGGGGGCGCAGCAAGAGACCCAGTACTTC
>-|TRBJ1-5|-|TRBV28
CASSPSNQPQHF
TGTGCCAGCAGTCCAAGCAATCAGCCCCAGCATTTT
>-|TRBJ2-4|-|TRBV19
CASSLGRTYGAKNIQYF
TGTGCCAGTAGTCTTGGCAGGACTTATGGGGCCAAAAACATTCAGTACTTC
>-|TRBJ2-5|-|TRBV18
CASSPRGGQETQYF
TGTGCCAGCTCACCCCGCGGTGGCCAAGAGACCCAGTACTTC
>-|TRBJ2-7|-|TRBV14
CASSTWSRGHEQYF
TGTGCCAGCAGCACCTGGTCACGGGGCCACGAGCAGTACTTC
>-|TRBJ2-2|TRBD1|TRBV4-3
CASSQGRTGEVGELFF
TGCGCCAGCAGCCAAGGCCGGACAGGGGAGGTGGGGGAGCTGTTTTTT